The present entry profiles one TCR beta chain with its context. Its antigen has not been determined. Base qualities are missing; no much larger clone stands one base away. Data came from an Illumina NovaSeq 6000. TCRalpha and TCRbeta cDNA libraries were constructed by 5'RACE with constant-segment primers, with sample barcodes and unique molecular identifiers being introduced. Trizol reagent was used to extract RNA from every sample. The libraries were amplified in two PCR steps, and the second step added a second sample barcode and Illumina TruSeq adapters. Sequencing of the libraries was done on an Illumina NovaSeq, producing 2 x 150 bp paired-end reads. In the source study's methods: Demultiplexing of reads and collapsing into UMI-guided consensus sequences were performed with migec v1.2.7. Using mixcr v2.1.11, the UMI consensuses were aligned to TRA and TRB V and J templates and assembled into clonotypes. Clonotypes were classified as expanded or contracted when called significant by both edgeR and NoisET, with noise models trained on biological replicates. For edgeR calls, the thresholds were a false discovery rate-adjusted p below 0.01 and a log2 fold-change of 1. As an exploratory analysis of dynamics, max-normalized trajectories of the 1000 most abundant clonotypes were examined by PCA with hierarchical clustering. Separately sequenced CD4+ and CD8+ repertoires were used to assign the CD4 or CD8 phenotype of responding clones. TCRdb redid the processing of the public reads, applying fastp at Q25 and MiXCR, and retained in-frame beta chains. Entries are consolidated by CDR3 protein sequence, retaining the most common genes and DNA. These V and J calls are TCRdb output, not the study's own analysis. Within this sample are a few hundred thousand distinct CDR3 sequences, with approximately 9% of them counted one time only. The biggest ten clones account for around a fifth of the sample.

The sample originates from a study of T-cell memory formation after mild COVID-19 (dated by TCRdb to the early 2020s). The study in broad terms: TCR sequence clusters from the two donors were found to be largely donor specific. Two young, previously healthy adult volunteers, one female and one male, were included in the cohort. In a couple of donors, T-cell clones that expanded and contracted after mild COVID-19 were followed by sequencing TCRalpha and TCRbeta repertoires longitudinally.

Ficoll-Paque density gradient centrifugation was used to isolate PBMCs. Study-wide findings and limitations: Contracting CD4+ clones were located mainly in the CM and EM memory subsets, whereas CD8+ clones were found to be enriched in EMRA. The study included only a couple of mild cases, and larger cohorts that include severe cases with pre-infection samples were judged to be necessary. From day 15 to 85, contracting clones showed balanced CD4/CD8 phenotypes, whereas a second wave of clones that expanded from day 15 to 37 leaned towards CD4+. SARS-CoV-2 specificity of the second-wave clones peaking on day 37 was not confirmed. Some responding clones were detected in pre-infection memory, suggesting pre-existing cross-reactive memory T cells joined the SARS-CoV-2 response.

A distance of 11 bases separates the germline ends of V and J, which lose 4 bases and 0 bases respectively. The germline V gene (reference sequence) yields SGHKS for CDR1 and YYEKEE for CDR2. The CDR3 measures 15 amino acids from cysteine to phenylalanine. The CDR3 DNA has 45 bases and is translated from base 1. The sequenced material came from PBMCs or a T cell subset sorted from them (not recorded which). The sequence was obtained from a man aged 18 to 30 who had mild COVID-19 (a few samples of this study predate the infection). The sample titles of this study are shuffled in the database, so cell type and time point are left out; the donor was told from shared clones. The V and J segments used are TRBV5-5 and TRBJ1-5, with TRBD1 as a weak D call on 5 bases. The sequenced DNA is TGTGCCAGCAGCCCTTGGGGCAATAGCAATCAGCCCCAGCATTTT. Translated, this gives CASSPWGNSNQPQHF.